Listed below are T cell receptor beta chains from one sample, sequenced in a study of molecular identifiers for immune sequencing clone quantification. TCRdb re-derived calls from the PCR reads in MiXCR, one entry per CDR3 protein. The sample contains about 510,000 distinct CDR3 sequences, about a fifth of which appear only once. Sequenced: naive CD8+ T cells from blood, with Jurkat cell RNA spiked in. All receptors derive from a human donor in good health. Some libraries in this study had Jurkat cell RNA spiked in. Each CDR3 is given without its conserved first and last residue.

V gene	CDR3 length	J gene	CDR3 protein
TRBV21-1	12	TRBJ2-4	ASSPRAAKNIQY
TRBV6-2/TRBV6-3	15	TRBJ2-3	ASDKDSGRARADTQY
TRBV27	14	TRBJ1-6	ASSSIDRGRGSPLH
TRBV13	15	TRBJ2-3	ASSLRRAVVSTDTQY
TRBV7-2	15	TRBJ1-4	ASSLRGTAQANEKLF
TRBV5-4	12	TRBJ2-3	ASSLGGDPATQY
TRBV29-1	13	TRBJ2-3	SVHTGQGSPDTQY
TRBV27	13	TRBJ2-7	ASSQQLGLAYEQY
TRBV29-1	9	TRBJ1-2	SVGQGYGYT
TRBV29-1	11	TRBJ1-6	SPGWFRNSPLH
TRBV20-1	15	TRBJ2-4	SASLDREGLAKNIQY
TRBV7-2	11	TRBJ1-1	ASSELRNTEAF
TRBV5-1	11	TRBJ2-7	ASSLQGSGEQY
TRBV5-5	10	TRBJ1-1	ASSLNRAEAF
TRBV20-1	13	TRBJ2-7	SARDLKAGSYEQY
TRBV20-1	12	TRBJ2-3	SADPGTGPDTQY
TRBV7-9	15	TRBJ2-7	ASSSTSLSGGSYEQY
TRBV3-1	14	TRBJ2-2	ASSPGWTSNTGELF
TRBV12-3/TRBV12-4	12	TRBJ2-7	ASSSAPNSYEQY
TRBV25-1	16	TRBJ2-1	ASSGPLGGLSAYNEQF
TRBV7-9	10	TRBJ2-7	ASRNLAGVQY
TRBV5-4	12	TRBJ1-1	ASSAQGESTEAF
TRBV7-9	14	TRBJ2-3	ASIKRVDSRADTQY
TRBV5-8	14	TRBJ2-3	ASSLEATLETDIQY
TRBV2	9	TRBJ2-7	AILESGEQY
TRBV2	13	TRBJ1-1	ASSLSSLLNTEAF
TRBV4-3	12	TRBJ2-1	ASSQGISANEQF
TRBV27	13	TRBJ2-1	ASSLSPSVSGEQF